Each of the 26 T cell receptor beta chains below was sequenced from the same sample in a study of Ad26.COV2.S vaccination and SARS-CoV-2 variants. TCRdb's table, derived via immunoSEQ multiplex PCR, lists solely in-frame clones and lacks some. The data contain 440,000 or so clones, 89% of them singletons. As for treatment: about 20 received Ad26.COV2.S at low or high dose, single or two shots; about 5 received placebo; per-sample allocation not given. Sampling happened 63 days after the first vaccine or placebo injection. The sample in question was peripheral blood, obtained in a trial of Ad26.COV2.S vaccine versus placebo. The receptors were gathered from a person between 18 and 60 years old who received the Ad26.COV2.S COVID-19 vaccine or a placebo.

This chain joins TRBV2 and TRBJ1-2, with 8 bases fitting TRBD1. The CDR3 covers 18 residues. From germline, CDR1 is SNHLY and CDR2 FYNNEI. The V segment lost 6 bases and the J segment 5 bases; nucleotides outside the gene matches: 20. CDR3 residues: CASRAGTGLFQTYYGYTF. CDR3 DNA sequence: TGTGCCAGCAGGGCCGGGACAGGTCTTTTCCAGACCTATTATGGCTACACCTTC.

The rearrangement joins TRBV27 to TRBJ1-6, with no clear D. Germline lookup yields CDR1 MNHEY and CDR2 SMNVEV (reference sequence). There are 16 residues in the CDR3. V gave up 6 bases and J gave up 10 bases, with 22 bases separating them. CDR3 amino acids: CASRGGGRGMSSPLHF. The CDR3 region has the DNA TGTGCCAGCAGGGGTGGCGGCCGGGGTATGAGCTCACCCCTCCACTTT.

The genes are TRBV2 and TRBJ1-4; TRBD1 is a possible D gene (5 bases). CDR1 is SNHLY and CDR2 is FYNNEI in the germline V gene. This CDR3 comprises 13 residues. With 8 bases removed from V and 11 bases from J, the gap between germline ends came to 18 bases. Here the CDR3 reads CASSVGGAVKLFF. CDR3 in DNA: TGTGCCAGCTCCGTGGGTGGGGCGGTGAAACTGTTTTTT.

This clone was detected only once. The gene calls are TRBV10-3 and TRBJ1-5, with TRBD1 identical over 9 bases. Germline V gene sequence: CDR1 ENHRY, CDR2 SYGVKD. With 2 bases clipped from V and 2 bases from J, the junction kept 1 base outside the gene matches. The CDR3 extends over 15 amino acids. The CDR3 reads CAISEGDRGNQPQHF. The CDR3 DNA follows: TGTGCCATCAGTGAGGGGGACAGGGGCAATCAGCCCCAGCATTTT.

The chain employs TRBV6-5 and TRBJ2-5, with a tentative D call TRBD1 (6 bases). The CDR3 has 15 amino acids. Per the germline V gene, CDR1 is MNHEY and CDR2 is SVGAGI. The V end lost 2 bases, the J end lost 3 bases, and 13 bases lay between the germline ends. This chain's CDR3 is CASSYRGTIEETQYF. The CDR3 DNA reads as TGTGCCAGCAGTTACCGAGGGACAATTGAAGAGACCCAGTACTTC.

This clone was seen once. The same CDR3 is also encoded by other DNA sequences in this sample. J is TRBJ1-1 and V is TRBV6-5, with D possibly being TRBD1 (5 bases). Germline CDR1 reads MNHEY; CDR2 reads SVGAGI. The V gene lost 2 bases and the J gene lost 2 bases, with 6 bases spanning the gap. There are 13 residues in the CDR3. CDR3 in amino acids: CASSYRGNTEAFF. CDR3 nucleotide sequence: TGTGCCAGCAGTTACAGGGGAAACACTGAAGCTTTCTTT.

The gene calls are TRBV28 and TRBJ1-2; TRBD1 aligns across 7 bases. J was trimmed by 5 bases and V by 3 bases; bases with no gene match: 15. This CDR3 has 17 residues. CDR1 is MDHEN and CDR2 is SYDVKM in the germline V gene. The CDR3 DNA follows: TGTGCCAGCAGTTTGTCTCGGGTAGGGGGCGTGGGGTATGGCTACACCTTC. The encoded protein is CASSLSRVGGVGYGYTF.

This clone was counted a single time. The CDR3 sequence is CASSQEYRAGNTIYF. In nucleotides, the CDR3 is TGTGCCAGCAGCCAAGAGTACAGAGCTGGAAACACCATATATTTT. The rearrangement links TRBV4-2 to TRBJ1-3; D gene unclear. The CDR3 totals 15 residues. Trimming left V 0 bases short and J 2 bases short, with 8 bases between. Germline CDR1 LGHNA, CDR2 YNFKEQ.

The rearrangement links TRBV30 to TRBJ1-1; unclear D gene. Germline V gives CDR1 GTSNPN, CDR2 SVGIG (reference sequence). Trimming took off 1 base at V and 0 bases at J, with 6 bases between the two ends. The CDR3 covers 13 residues. The CDR3 loop reads CAWSGSLNTEAFF. The CDR3 DNA reads TGTGCCTGGAGTGGTTCTTTGAACACTGAAGCTTTCTTT.

On this clone itself: The same CDR3 can be traced to other DNA sequences in this sample. The chain links TRBV5-1 to TRBJ2-2; D is unresolved. The CDR3 runs to 14 residues. Trimming removed 0 bases at V and 1 base at J, with 4 bases between. The germline gives CDR1 SGHRS, CDR2 YFSETQ. The CDR3 is CASSLGGNTGELFF. Here the CDR3 DNA reads TGCGCCAGCAGCTTGGGGGGGAACACCGGGGAGCTGTTTTTT.

This chain links TRBV6-5 with TRBJ1-2; D perhaps matches TRBD1 (6 bases). Between the trimmed V and J ends, which lost 6 bases and 3 bases, there was a span of 8 bases. CDR1 and CDR2 (germline): MNHEY, SVGAGI. The CDR3 has 12 residues. The CDR3 coding sequence is TGTGCCAGCAGCCAGGGGCACTATGGCTACACCTTC. Translating gives CASSQGHYGYTF.

The gene calls are TRBV7-9 and TRBJ1-4; 12 nucleotides line up with TRBD1. Trimming removed 5 bases from V and 7 bases from J; junction bases left unmatched: 5. CDR1 and CDR2 (germline): SEHNR, FQNEAQ (reference sequence). CDR3 length equals 15 residues. The DNA for the CDR3 is TGTGCCAGCAGCCGCCGGGACAGGGGGCTTGAAAAACTGTTTTTT. Protein sequence: CASSRRDRGLEKLFF.

This clone turned up a few times. The chain uses TRBV3-1 (or the pseudogene TRBV3-2) and TRBJ2-7; TRBD2 is a possible D gene (5 bases). V lost 3 bases and J 0 bases, leaving 9 bases between the germline ends. The CDR3 consists of 14 residues. The germline V gene has CDR1 LGHDT and CDR2 YNNKEL (reference sequence). The DNA of the CDR3 is TGTGCCAGCAGCCACGTGGGGAGCTCCTACGAGCAGTACTTC. Encoded protein: CASSHVGSSYEQYF.

The V and J genes are TRBV6-1 and TRBJ1-3; D call uncertain. V was clipped by 0 bases and J by 2 bases, with 5 bases between them. Germline V gene data show CDR1 as MNHNS and CDR2 as SASEGT. This CDR3 contains 14 residues. The CDR3 sequence is CASSEAQPGNTIYF. CDR3 nucleotide sequence: TGTGCCAGCAGTGAAGCTCAACCTGGAAACACCATATATTTT.

The chain is built from TRBV7-8 and TRBJ1-5; D remains unclear. V was shortened by 4 bases and J by 7 bases, with 11 bases between the two germline ends. The germline gives CDR1 SGHVS, CDR2 FQNEAQ. CDR3 size: 13 residues. In DNA form, the CDR3 reads TGTGCCAGCAGCTCCAACCTGGACCAGCCCCAGCATTTT. It translates to CASSSNLDQPQHF.

CDR3 loop: CASRHSGGTGELFF. CDR3 coding DNA: TGTGCCAGCAGGCACTCTGGGGGGACCGGGGAGCTGTTTTTT. The genes are TRBV4-2 and TRBJ2-2; D perhaps matches TRBD2 (6 bases). The CDR3 sequence is 14 residues long. Germline V gene sequence: CDR1 LGHNA, CDR2 YNFKEQ. With 6 bases removed from V and 5 bases from J, the gap between germline ends came to 13 bases.

For the CDR3, the DNA is TGTGCCAGCAGCTTAGTCTCCGGGCCCGGGGAGCTGTTTTTT. Translating gives CASSLVSGPGELFF. This sequence joins TRBV11-3 and TRBJ2-2; no definite D call. The CDR3 sequence is 14 residues long. CDR1 SGHNT and CDR2 YENEEA come from the germline V gene. V lost 1 base, J lost 6 bases, and 9 bases lay in between.

The J gene is TRBJ2-7, the V gene TRBV12-3 or TRBV12-4; D gene ambiguous. Trimming pared 5 bases from V and 3 bases from J, leaving 11 bases between. The CDR3 totals 13 residues. For the CDR3, the DNA is TGTGCCAGCAGTCGTGACCTTTACTACGAGCAGTACTTC. This translates into CASSRDLYYEQYF.

J is TRBJ2-1 and V is TRBV4-1, with TRBD2 matching 11 bases. CDR1 MGHRA and CDR2 YSYEKL come from the germline V gene. Trimming removed 2 bases from V and 4 bases from J; junction bases left unmatched: 10. The CDR3 consists of 18 residues. The CDR3 spells CASSQPLGLADLYNEQFF. CDR3 DNA: TGCGCCAGCAGCCAACCCCTGGGACTAGCGGACCTTTACAATGAGCAGTTCTTC.

This CDR3 reads CASSIGTGNTIYF. DNA for the CDR3: TGTGCCAGTTCAATCGGAACTGGAAACACCATATATTTT. The chain is built from TRBV28 and TRBJ1-3; D remains ambiguous. Looked up from germline, CDR1 is MDHEN and CDR2 is SYDVKM. The CDR3 has 13 residues. V lost 9 bases, J lost 2 bases, and 11 bases lay in between.

J is TRBJ2-1 and V is TRBV3-1 (or the pseudogene TRBV3-2); no firm D call. Germline CDR1 LGHDT, CDR2 YNNKEL (reference sequence). There are 17 residues in the CDR3. V lost 0 bases and J 3 bases, leaving 15 bases between the germline ends. The chain's CDR3 is CASSQDTGLAYYNEQFF. The CDR3, as DNA: TGTGCCAGCAGCCAAGATACTGGCCTCGCTTACTACAATGAGCAGTTCTTC.

This clone was seen only a few times. The rearrangement links TRBV3-1 (or the pseudogene TRBV3-2) to TRBJ2-1, with TRBD1 matching over 10 bases. Trimming at V came to 4 bases and at J to 8 bases, leaving 5 bases not matched to a gene. The CDR3 runs 14 residues. Germline loops: CDR1 LGHDT, CDR2 YNNKEL (reference sequence). The CDR3 nucleotides read TGTGCCAGCAGCCCAACCGGGACAGGGGATGAGCAGTTCTTC. Residues: CASSPTGTGDEQFF.

V and J are TRBV28 and TRBJ2-4, with D unresolved. This CDR3 has 16 amino acids. Germline V gives CDR1 MDHEN, CDR2 SYDVKM. Trimming shortened V by 7 bases and J by 5 bases, and 21 bases separated the two germline ends. The CDR3 DNA reads TGTGCCAGCAACGACCCGGACGGAATGAAACAAAACATTCAGTACTTC. It yields the protein CASNDPDGMKQNIQYF.

The chain joins TRBV24-1 to TRBJ2-3; 8 nucleotides match TRBD1. Germline CDR1 KGHDR, CDR2 SFDVKD. Unmatched junction bases numbered 6, after V lost 2 bases and J lost 3 bases. The CDR3 extends over 16 amino acids. The chain's CDR3 is CATSDSRDRLTDTQYF. DNA for the CDR3: TGTGCCACCAGTGATTCCCGGGACAGGCTTACAGATACGCAGTATTTT.

V and J are TRBV6-2 or TRBV6-3 and TRBJ2-7; weak D call: TRBD2 (6 bases). The CDR3 has 15 residues. CDR1 is MNHEY and CDR2 is SVGEGT in the germline V gene. V lost 4 bases and J 0 bases, leaving 13 bases between the germline ends. The CDR3 nucleotides read TGTGCCAGCAGTTCCCGGGACTGGAACTCCTACGAGCAGTACTTC. Protein: CASSSRDWNSYEQYF.

The table lists this clone with a count of one. The V and J genes are TRBV5-1 and TRBJ2-2; 7 nucleotides match TRBD2. The CDR3 extends over 16 amino acids. The V gene end was trimmed by 1 base and the J gene end by 5 bases; junction bases not matched to a gene: 8. Germline CDR1 and CDR2: SGHRS and YFSETQ. The CDR3 region is CASSLLASGATGELFF. CDR3 nucleotide sequence: TGCGCCAGCAGCTTGTTGGCTAGCGGTGCGACCGGGGAGCTGTTTTTT. Full variable domain (remainder filled in from reference TRBV5-1 and TRBJ2-2): KAGVTQTPRYLIKTRGQQVTLSCSPISGHRSVSWYQQTPGQGLQFLFEYFSETQRNKGNFPGRFSGRQFSNSRSEMNVSTLELGDSALYLCASSLLASGATGELFFGEGSRLTVL.